These 5 T cell receptor beta chains share one sample of origin, sequenced in a study of blood T cell repertoires in COVID-19. Sequenced by immunoSEQ multiplex PCR; TCRdb stores in-frame clones only, minus some. Here the sample spans about 300,000 clones, under 90% being singletons. Sequences were obtained from PBMCs or T cells enriched from blood (not recorded which). These receptor sequences come from a man aged 55-75 years who had recovered from COVID-19.

The V and J genes are TRBV29-1 and TRBJ1-5; D is unresolved. The V gene's germline CDR1 is SQVTM and CDR2 ANQGSEA. The CDR3 runs to 14 residues. V was cut by 4 bases and J by 0 bases, with 10 bases left in between. This CDR3 is CSVVYGDSNQPQHF. CDR3 bases: TGCAGCGTTGTGTACGGAGATAGCAATCAGCCCCAGCATTTT.

The chain joins TRBV7-2 to TRBJ2-3, with 7 positions matching TRBD2. The V gene's germline CDR1 is SGHTA and CDR2 FQGNSA. V was pared by 1 base and J by 1 base, with 5 bases of the junction left unmatched. The CDR3 has 16 amino acids. CDR3 residues: CASSLVAGVGTDTQYF. CDR3 in DNA: TGTGCCAGCAGCTTAGTCGCGGGAGTCGGCACAGATACGCAGTATTTT. The full variable domain, with the rest looked up from reference TRBV7-2 and TRBJ2-3, is GAGVSQSPSNKVTEKGKDVELRCDPISGHTALYWYRQSLGQGLEFLIYFQGNSAPDKSGLPSDRFSAERTGGSVSTLTIQRTQQEDSAVYLCASSLVAGVGTDTQYFGPGTRLTVL.

The chain has TRBV25-1 and TRBJ2-7; D perhaps matches TRBD2 (5 bases). The V gene lost 6 bases and the J gene lost 3 bases, with 15 bases spanning the gap. In germline, CDR1 is MGHDK, CDR2 SYGVNS. CDR3 size: 14 residues. The CDR3 reads CASRDYGSRYEQYF. In DNA form, the CDR3 reads TGTGCCAGCAGAGACTACGGGTCTCGCTACGAGCAGTACTTC.

V gene TRBV28 combines with J gene TRBJ2-7; 10 bases are shared with TRBD2. With V trimmed by 5 bases and J by 0 bases, 13 bases remained unmatched. The CDR3 length is 18 residues. CDR1 and CDR2 from the germline V gene are MDHEN and SYDVKM. CDR3 loop: CASSLMGGLAEPSYEQYF. CDR3 DNA: TGTGCCAGCAGTCTCATGGGTGGACTAGCGGAGCCCTCCTACGAGCAGTACTTC.

A single count supports this clone. The chain joins TRBV10-3 to TRBJ2-1; 14 nucleotides align to TRBD2. Germline lookup yields CDR1 ENHRY and CDR2 SYGVKD. The CDR3 has 15 amino acids. Trimming took 3 bases from V and 10 from J; bases not matched to a gene: 5. The CDR3 reads CAISDGLAGGREQFF. The DNA of the CDR3 is TGTGCCATCAGTGATGGACTAGCGGGAGGACGGGAGCAGTTCTTC.